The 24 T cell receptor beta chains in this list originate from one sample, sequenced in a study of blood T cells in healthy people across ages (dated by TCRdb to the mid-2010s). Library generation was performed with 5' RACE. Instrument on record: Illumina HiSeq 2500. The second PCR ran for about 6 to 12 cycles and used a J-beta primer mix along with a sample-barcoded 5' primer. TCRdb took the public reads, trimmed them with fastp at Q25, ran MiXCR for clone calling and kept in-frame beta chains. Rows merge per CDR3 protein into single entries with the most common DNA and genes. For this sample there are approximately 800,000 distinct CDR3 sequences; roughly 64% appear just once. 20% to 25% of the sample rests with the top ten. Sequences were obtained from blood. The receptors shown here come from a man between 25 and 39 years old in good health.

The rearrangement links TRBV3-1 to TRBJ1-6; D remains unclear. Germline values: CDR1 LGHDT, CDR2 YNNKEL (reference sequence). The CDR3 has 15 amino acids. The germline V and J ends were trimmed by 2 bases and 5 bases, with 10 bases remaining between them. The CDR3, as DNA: TGTGCCAGCAGCCAAAGGCAGCGGCATAATTCACCCCTCCACTTT. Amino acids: CASSQRQRHNSPLHF.

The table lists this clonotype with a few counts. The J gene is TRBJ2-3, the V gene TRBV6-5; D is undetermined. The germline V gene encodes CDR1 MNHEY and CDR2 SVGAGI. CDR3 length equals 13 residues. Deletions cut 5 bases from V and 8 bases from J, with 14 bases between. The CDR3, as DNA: TGTGCCAGCAGTCCCGGTCGTTCGGTTACGCAGTATTTT. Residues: CASSPGRSVTQYF.

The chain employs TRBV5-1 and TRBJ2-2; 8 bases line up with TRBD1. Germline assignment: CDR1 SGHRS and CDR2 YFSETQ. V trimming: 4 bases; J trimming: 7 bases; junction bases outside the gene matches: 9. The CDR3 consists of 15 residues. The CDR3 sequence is CASSSNRGSGGELFF. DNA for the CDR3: TGCGCCAGCAGCAGCAACAGGGGGTCGGGCGGGGAGCTGTTTTTT.

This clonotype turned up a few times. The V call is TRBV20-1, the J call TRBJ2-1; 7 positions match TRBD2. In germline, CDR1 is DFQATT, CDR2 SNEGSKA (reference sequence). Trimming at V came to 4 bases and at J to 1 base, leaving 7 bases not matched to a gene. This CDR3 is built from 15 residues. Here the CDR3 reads CSAKAGVVSYNEQFF. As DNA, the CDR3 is TGCAGTGCTAAGGCGGGAGTAGTATCCTACAATGAGCAGTTCTTC.

Here the CDR3 DNA reads TGCAGCGTTGAGGCGTCAACTAATGAAAAACTGTTTTTT. Amino acids: CSVEASTNEKLFF. V is TRBV29-1 and J is TRBJ1-4, with D hard to call. V lost 3 bases to trimming and J lost 0 bases, with 5 bases between them. Germline CDR1 and CDR2: SQVTM and ANQGSEA. The CDR3 is 13 amino acids.

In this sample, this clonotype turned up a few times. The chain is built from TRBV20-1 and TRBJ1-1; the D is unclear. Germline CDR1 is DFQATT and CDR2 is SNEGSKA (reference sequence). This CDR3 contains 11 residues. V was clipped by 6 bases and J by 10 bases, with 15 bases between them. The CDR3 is CSAPGEARAFF. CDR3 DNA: TGCAGTGCCCCAGGTGAGGCGCGAGCTTTCTTT.

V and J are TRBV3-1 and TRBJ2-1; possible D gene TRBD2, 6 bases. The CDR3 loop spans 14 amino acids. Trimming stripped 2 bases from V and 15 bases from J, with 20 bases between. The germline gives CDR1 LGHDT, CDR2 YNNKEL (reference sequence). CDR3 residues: CASSQRPGTGEAFF. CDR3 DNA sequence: TGTGCCAGCAGCCAACGACCTGGGACTGGTGAGGCGTTCTTC.

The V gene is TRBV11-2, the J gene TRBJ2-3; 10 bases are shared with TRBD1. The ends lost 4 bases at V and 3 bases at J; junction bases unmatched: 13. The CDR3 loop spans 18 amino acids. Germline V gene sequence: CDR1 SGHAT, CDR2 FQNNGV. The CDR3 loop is CASSYRTGGTLGTDTQYF. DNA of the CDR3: TGTGCCAGCAGCTACCGGACAGGGGGGACTTTGGGGACAGATACGCAGTATTTT.

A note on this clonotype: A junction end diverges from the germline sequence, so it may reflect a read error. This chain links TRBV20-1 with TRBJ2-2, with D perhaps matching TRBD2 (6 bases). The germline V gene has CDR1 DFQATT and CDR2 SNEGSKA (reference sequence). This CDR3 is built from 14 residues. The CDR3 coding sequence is TGTAGTGCTAAGGGGCGGGGGAACACCGGGGAGCTGTTTTTT. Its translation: CSAKGRGNTGELFF.

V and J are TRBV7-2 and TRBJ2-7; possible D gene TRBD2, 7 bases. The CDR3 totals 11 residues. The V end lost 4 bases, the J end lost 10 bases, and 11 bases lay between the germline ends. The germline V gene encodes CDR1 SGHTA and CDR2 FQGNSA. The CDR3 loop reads CASSYRGAQYF. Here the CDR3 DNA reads TGTGCCAGCAGCTACCGGGGGGCCCAGTACTTC.

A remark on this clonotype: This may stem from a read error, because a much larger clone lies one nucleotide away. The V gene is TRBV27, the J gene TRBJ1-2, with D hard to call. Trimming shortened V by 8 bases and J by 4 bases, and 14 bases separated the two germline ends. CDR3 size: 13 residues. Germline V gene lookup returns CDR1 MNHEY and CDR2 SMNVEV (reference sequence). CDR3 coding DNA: TGTGCCAGCTGTCCGTCGGGTGGCTATGGCTACACCTTC. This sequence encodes CASCPSGGYGYTF.

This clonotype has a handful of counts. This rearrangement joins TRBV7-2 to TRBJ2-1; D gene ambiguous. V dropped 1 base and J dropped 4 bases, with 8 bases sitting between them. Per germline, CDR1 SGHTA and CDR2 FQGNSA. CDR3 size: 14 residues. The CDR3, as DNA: TGTGCCAGCAGCTTAGATTCGGCTTACAATGAGCAGTTCTTC. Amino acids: CASSLDSAYNEQFF.

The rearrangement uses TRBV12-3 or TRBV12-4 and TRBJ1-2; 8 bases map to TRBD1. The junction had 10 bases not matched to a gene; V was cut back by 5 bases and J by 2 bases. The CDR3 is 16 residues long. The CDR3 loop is CASSLRTGRLNYGYTF. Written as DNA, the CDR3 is TGTGCCAGCAGTCTCAGGACAGGGCGGTTGAACTATGGCTACACCTTC.

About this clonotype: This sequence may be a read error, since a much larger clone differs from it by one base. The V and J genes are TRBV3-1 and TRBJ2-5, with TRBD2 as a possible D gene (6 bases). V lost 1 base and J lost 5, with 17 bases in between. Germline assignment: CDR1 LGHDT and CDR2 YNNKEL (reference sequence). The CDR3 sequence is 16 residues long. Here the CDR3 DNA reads TGTGCCAGCAGCCAAGCCACGGGGGTGTGGAGGGAGACCCAGTACTTC. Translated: CASSQATGVWRETQYF.

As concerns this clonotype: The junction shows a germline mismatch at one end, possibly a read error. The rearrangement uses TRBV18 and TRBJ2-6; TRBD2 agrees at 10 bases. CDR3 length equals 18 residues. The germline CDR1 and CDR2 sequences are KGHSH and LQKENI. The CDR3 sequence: CAGSPTASGGDGANVLTF. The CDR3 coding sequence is TGTGCCGGCTCACCAACCGCTAGCGGGGGAGATGGGGCCAACGTCCTGACTTTC.

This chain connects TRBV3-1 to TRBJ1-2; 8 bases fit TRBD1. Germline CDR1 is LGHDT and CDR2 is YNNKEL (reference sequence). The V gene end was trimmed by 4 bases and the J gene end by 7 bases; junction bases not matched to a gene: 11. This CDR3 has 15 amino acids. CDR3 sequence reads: CASSPDRAPSRGYTF. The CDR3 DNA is TGTGCCAGCAGCCCGGACAGGGCCCCGAGCCGTGGCTACACCTTC.

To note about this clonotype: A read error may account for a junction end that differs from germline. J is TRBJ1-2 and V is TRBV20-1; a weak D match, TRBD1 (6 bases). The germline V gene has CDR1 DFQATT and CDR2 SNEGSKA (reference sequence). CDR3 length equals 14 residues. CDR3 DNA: TGCAGTGCTCGTAACGCAGGGGCTAACTATGGCCACACCTTC. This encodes CSARNAGANYGHTF.

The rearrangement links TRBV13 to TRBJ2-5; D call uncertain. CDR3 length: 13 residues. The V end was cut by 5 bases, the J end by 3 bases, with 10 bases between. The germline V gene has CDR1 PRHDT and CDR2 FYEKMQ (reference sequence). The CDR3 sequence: CASSPIPEETQYF. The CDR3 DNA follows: TGTGCCAGCAGCCCTATCCCAGAAGAGACCCAGTACTTC.

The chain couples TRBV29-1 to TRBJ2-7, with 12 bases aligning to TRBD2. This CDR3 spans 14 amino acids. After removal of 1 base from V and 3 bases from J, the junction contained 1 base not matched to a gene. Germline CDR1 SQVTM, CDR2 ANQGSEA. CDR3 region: CSVEGTSGDYEQYF. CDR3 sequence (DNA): TGCAGCGTTGAAGGGACTAGCGGGGACTACGAGCAGTACTTC.

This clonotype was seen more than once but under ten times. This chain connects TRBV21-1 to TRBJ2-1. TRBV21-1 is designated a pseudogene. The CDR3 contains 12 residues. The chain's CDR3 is CASISGFAEQFF. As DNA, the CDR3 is TGTGCCAGCATCAGCGGCTTTGCGGAGCAGTTCTTC.

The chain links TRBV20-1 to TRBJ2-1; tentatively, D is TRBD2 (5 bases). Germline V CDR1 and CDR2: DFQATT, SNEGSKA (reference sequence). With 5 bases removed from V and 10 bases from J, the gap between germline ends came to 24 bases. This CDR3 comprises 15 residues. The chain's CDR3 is CSAPNSQWGWREQFF. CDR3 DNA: TGCAGTGCTCCTAATTCCCAGTGGGGTTGGAGGGAGCAGTTCTTC.

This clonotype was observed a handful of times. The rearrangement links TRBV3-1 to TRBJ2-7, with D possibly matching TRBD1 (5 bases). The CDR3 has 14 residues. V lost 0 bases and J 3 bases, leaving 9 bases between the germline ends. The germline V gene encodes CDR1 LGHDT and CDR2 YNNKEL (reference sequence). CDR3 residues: CASSQDSTDYEQYF. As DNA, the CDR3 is TGTGCCAGCAGCCAAGATTCGACAGACTACGAGCAGTACTTC.

The CDR3 spells CSGHPGLAGDEQFF. In DNA form, the CDR3 reads TGCAGTGGGCATCCGGGACTAGCGGGAGATGAGCAGTTCTTC. The chain is built from TRBV20-1 and TRBJ2-1; 14 bases match TRBD2. CDR1 is DFQATT and CDR2 is SNEGSKA in the germline V gene (reference sequence). CDR3 length: 14 amino acids. The V segment lost 7 bases and the J segment 8 bases; nucleotides outside the gene matches: 7.

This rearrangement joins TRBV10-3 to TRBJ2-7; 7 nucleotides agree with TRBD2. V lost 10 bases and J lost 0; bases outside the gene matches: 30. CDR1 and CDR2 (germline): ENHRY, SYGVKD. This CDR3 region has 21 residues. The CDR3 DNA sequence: TGTGCCACCCCTTGGAGGTTTGCATGCGGGGGTGCACCTCCGTGCTCCTACGAGCAGTACTTC. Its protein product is CATPWRFACGGAPPCSYEQYF.